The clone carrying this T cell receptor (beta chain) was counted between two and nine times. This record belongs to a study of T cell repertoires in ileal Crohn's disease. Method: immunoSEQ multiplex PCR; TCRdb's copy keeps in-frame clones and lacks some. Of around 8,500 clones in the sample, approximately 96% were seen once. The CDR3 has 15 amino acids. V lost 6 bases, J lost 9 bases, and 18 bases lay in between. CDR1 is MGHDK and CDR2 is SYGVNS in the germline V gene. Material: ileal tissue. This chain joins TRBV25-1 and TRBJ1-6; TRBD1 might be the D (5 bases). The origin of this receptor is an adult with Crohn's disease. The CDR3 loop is CASRDSGGRGSPLHF. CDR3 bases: TGTGCCAGCAGGGATAGCGGGGGAAGGGGTTCACCCCTCCACTTT.